These T cell receptor beta chains were read from a single sample in a study of tumor-infiltrating lymphocytes in localized non-small cell lung cancer. Clones were read by immunoSEQ multiplex PCR, and TCRdb kept only the in-frame ones, dropping some. The sample consists of around 24,000 clones, around 62% of them appearing once. The sequenced material came from lung tumor tissue. These receptors were taken from a human donor with non-small cell lung cancer. Each CDR3 is given with its conserved first and last residue. The D gene is left open where the match is weak. Rows give clone size only sometimes, using once, few, many, or a class for an expanded clone.

>NA|TRBV30|TRBJ1-6|TRBD1
TGTGCCGGCCGCGACAGGGCCGTCTCCTATAATTCACCCCTCCACTTT
CAGRDRAVSYNSPLHF
>few|TRBV27|TRBJ1-5|NA
TGTGCCAGCAGGCAGTTAGGCAATCAGCCCCAGCATTTT
CASRQLGNQPQHF
>NA|TRBV9|TRBJ2-1|TRBD2
TGTGCCAGCAGCGTAGGAGTAGCGGGAAGCTCCTACAATGAGCAGTTCTTC
CASSVGVAGSSYNEQFF
>NA|TRBV9|TRBJ1-1|NA
TGTGCCAGCAGCGAGACAGTTAACACTGAAGCTTTCTTT
CASSETVNTEAFF
>NA|TRBV6-1|TRBJ2-6|NA
TGTGCCAGCAGTGATCGGCTCTGGGGGGCCAACGTCCTGACTTTC
CASSDRLWGANVLTF
>NA|TRBV7-9|TRBJ2-7|TRBD2
TGTGCCAGCAGCTTAGGACTAGCGGGAGCTACCTACGAGCAGTACTTC
CASSLGLAGATYEQYF
>NA|TRBV6-5|TRBJ2-1|NA
TGTGCCAGCAGTCTCGGCCAGGGACAGTTCTTC
CASSLGQGQFF
>NA|TRBV10-2|TRBJ2-2|NA
TGCGCCAGCGGTCCGACTTACACCGGGGAGCTGTTTTTT
CASGPTYTGELFF
>NA|TRBV2|TRBJ2-1|TRBD1
TGTGCCAGCAGAGCAGCCAGGACAGGGCTTTTCGATGAGCAGTTCTTC
CASRAARTGLFDEQFF
>NA|TRBV7-8|TRBJ2-1|NA
TGTGCCAGCAGCTTAGCTGGACGGGGGACCTACAATGAGCAGTTCTTC
CASSLAGRGTYNEQFF
>NA|TRBV4-2|TRBJ1-3|NA
TGTGCCAGCAGCCAAGACAAAAACTCTGGAAACACCATATATTTT
CASSQDKNSGNTIYF
>NA|TRBV7-2|TRBJ2-3|TRBD2
TGTGCCAGCAGCTTAGGACTAGCTGGCACAGATACGCAGTATTTT
CASSLGLAGTDTQYF